This is a list of T cell receptor beta chains from one sample in a study of cytotoxic CD8 clonotypes in ibrutinib-treated CLL. Measured with immunoSEQ multiplex PCR; TCRdb has only the in-frame clones, and not every one. Of about 130,000 clones listed, approximately 85% are singletons. The sequences come from PBMCs, collected after 24 months of ibrutinib treatment. All receptors come from a human donor with chronic lymphocytic leukemia. Both conserved end residues are part of each CDR3. A D gene is named only where the DNA matches it firmly. Only some rows state a clone size, as once, few, many or a class for expanded clones.

CDR3aa	abundance	v_gene	j_gene	d_gene
CASSLETVYGYTF	.	TRBV5-1	TRBJ1-2	.
CSLQREAFF	.	TRBV20-1	TRBJ1-1	.
CARGRGRADSYEQYF	.	TRBV6-5	TRBJ2-7	TRBD2
CASSSPTDAYEKLFF	.	TRBV5-1	TRBJ1-4	.
CASSVGTTDTQYF	.	TRBV9	TRBJ2-3	.
CASSQDGGQGFRGYTF	.	TRBV4-2	TRBJ1-2	TRBD1
CASSPPMTGPNTEAFF	.	TRBV18	TRBJ1-1	.
CASRPPYREIEQYF	.	TRBV5-1	TRBJ2-7	.
CASTSGLAGMNEQFF	.	TRBV4-1	TRBJ2-1	TRBD2
CAISEVAVQETQYF	.	TRBV10-3	TRBJ2-5	.
CASRISVVREKLFF	.	TRBV23-1	TRBJ1-4	.
CASSSNPGTGGNTIYF	.	TRBV5-1	TRBJ1-3	TRBD1
CASSYSGSGNQPQHF	.	TRBV6-6	TRBJ1-5	.
CASSGQGDNSPLHF	.	TRBV18	TRBJ1-6	.
CASSASPGPPGNQPQHF	.	TRBV27	TRBJ1-5	.
CASSSPGSGYQPQHF	.	TRBV28	TRBJ1-5	.
CASSLTGGVHTGELFF	few	TRBV5-6	TRBJ2-2	TRBD1
CASALRASYEQYF	.	TRBV2	TRBJ2-7	.
CAWSKGASYNSPLHF	.	TRBV30	TRBJ1-6	.
CASKKREANTGELFF	.	TRBV19	TRBJ2-2	TRBD2
CASSYGFAGRVYEQYF	.	TRBV6-6	TRBJ2-7	.
CASSRTGGNQPQHF	.	TRBV5-5	TRBJ1-5	TRBD1
CATQGGGRLGYTF	.	TRBV28	TRBJ1-2	.
CASSVDGIGNTIYF	.	TRBV2	TRBJ1-3	.
CSVASVDPNIQYF	.	TRBV29-1	TRBJ2-4	.
CASSLGRELGQYF	.	TRBV28	TRBJ2-7	.
CASSYAAGNQPQHF	.	TRBV6-6	TRBJ1-5	.
CASSTRETQYF	many	TRBV28	TRBJ2-5	.
CASKPLGRTNTEAFF	.	TRBV19	TRBJ1-1	.
CASSPPNRGLTNTGELFF	.	TRBV18	TRBJ2-2	TRBD1
CASSPQALGYEAFF	.	TRBV18	TRBJ1-1	.
CASSLANSGGRRSYNEQFF	.	TRBV7-6	TRBJ2-1	.
CASSYSTGNTEAFF	.	TRBV6-5	TRBJ1-1	.
CASRSLAGSGDTQYF	once	TRBV6-5	TRBJ2-3	TRBD2
CASSLYLGAANTGELFF	.	TRBV28	TRBJ2-2	.
CASSPGLENEQFF	.	TRBV18	TRBJ2-1	TRBD2
CASSTRSGAFWGRGNTIYF	.	TRBV19	TRBJ1-3	.
CASSLPGGAEQYF	.	TRBV28	TRBJ2-7	.
CASSAGQSYEQYF	few	TRBV9	TRBJ2-7	TRBD1
CASSVGLAGPPGTQYF	.	TRBV2	TRBJ2-5	TRBD2
CATSRDSGGRSYEQYF	.	TRBV15	TRBJ2-7	TRBD2